This is a list of T cell receptor beta chains from one sample in a study of blood T cell repertoires in COVID-19. Repertoires were generated with immunoSEQ multiplex PCR, while TCRdb's copy carries only in-frame clones and drops some. The sample contains about 73,000 clones, about 88% of which appear only once. Material: peripheral blood. The receptors stem from a man older than 75 with acute or convalescent COVID-19. Each CDR3 is given with its conserved first and last residue. Fields, in order: D gene, J gene, CDR3 length, clone size, V gene, CDR3 DNA, CDR3 protein. A D gene is named only where the DNA matches it firmly. Not all rows give a size; the values are once, few, many and, for expanded clones, a class.

D gene: .
J gene: TRBJ1-6
CDR3 length: 12
clone size: once
V gene: TRBV3-1/TRBV3-2
CDR3 DNA: TGTGCCAGCAGCCAGACCGGGGGACCCCTCCACTTT
CDR3 protein: CASSQTGGPLHF

D gene: TRBD1
J gene: TRBJ1-2
CDR3 length: 13
clone size: .
V gene: TRBV5-1
CDR3 DNA: TGCGCCAGCAGCCCTGGACAGGTTGCAGGCTACACCTTC
CDR3 protein: CASSPGQVAGYTF

D gene: TRBD2
J gene: TRBJ2-1
CDR3 length: 13
clone size: .
V gene: TRBV5-1
CDR3 DNA: TGCGCCAGCAGCGTGCCGAGCGGGGATGAGCAGTTCTTC
CDR3 protein: CASSVPSGDEQFF

D gene: TRBD1
J gene: TRBJ1-1
CDR3 length: 12
clone size: .
V gene: TRBV10-2
CDR3 DNA: TGCGCCAGCAGTGGACAGGGGTCTGAAGCTTTCTTT
CDR3 protein: CASSGQGSEAFF

D gene: TRBD1
J gene: TRBJ1-4
CDR3 length: 14
clone size: .
V gene: TRBV30
CDR3 DNA: TGTGCCTGGAGAGGGGCAGGGGGTAAGGAAAAACTGTTTTTT
CDR3 protein: CAWRGAGGKEKLFF

D gene: .
J gene: TRBJ1-2
CDR3 length: 13
clone size: .
V gene: TRBV12-3/TRBV12-4
CDR3 DNA: TGTGCCAGCAGCCTCGACGGCTTACTAGGCTACACCTTC
CDR3 protein: CASSLDGLLGYTF

D gene: .
J gene: TRBJ1-5
CDR3 length: 14
clone size: .
V gene: TRBV18
CDR3 DNA: TGTGCCAGCTCACCCGGACAGCCGGATCAGCCCCAGCATTTT
CDR3 protein: CASSPGQPDQPQHF

D gene: TRBD1
J gene: TRBJ1-3
CDR3 length: 13
clone size: .
V gene: TRBV6-1
CDR3 DNA: TGTGCCAGCAGTGAAGGAGGGGGACAGGGTCGGAATTTT
CDR3 protein: CASSEGGGQGRNF

D gene: TRBD1
J gene: TRBJ2-7
CDR3 length: 15
clone size: .
V gene: TRBV3-1/TRBV3-2
CDR3 DNA: TGTGCCAGCAGCCCGACGGGACAGGGAGTCTACGAGCAGTACTTC
CDR3 protein: CASSPTGQGVYEQYF

D gene: TRBD1
J gene: TRBJ2-5
CDR3 length: 15
clone size: .
V gene: TRBV5-1
CDR3 DNA: TGCGCCAGCAGCTTGGGAGGGACAGTCCAAGAGACCCAGTACTTC
CDR3 protein: CASSLGGTVQETQYF

D gene: .
J gene: TRBJ1-2
CDR3 length: 14
clone size: .
V gene: TRBV30
CDR3 DNA: TGTGCCTGGAGTGTAGGGGTTGGGGCCTATGGCTACACCTTC
CDR3 protein: CAWSVGVGAYGYTF

D gene: .
J gene: TRBJ1-1
CDR3 length: 17
clone size: .
V gene: TRBV5-1
CDR3 DNA: TGCGCCAGCAGCTTAAATCAGGTCAGACGCATGAACACTGAAGCTTTCTTT
CDR3 protein: CASSLNQVRRMNTEAFF

D gene: .
J gene: TRBJ1-4
CDR3 length: 16
clone size: once
V gene: TRBV6-5
CDR3 DNA: TGTGCCAGCAGTTACTCGTTCCGGGGCGCGGGAGAAAAACTGTTTTTT
CDR3 protein: CASSYSFRGAGEKLFF

D gene: .
J gene: TRBJ2-5
CDR3 length: 15
clone size: .
V gene: TRBV19
CDR3 DNA: TGTGCCAGTACCTTGGGTCCGGTAGCCCAAGAGACCCAGTACTTC
CDR3 protein: CASTLGPVAQETQYF

D gene: .
J gene: TRBJ1-6
CDR3 length: 15
clone size: .
V gene: TRBV3-1/TRBV3-2
CDR3 DNA: TGTGCCAGCAGCCAAGGGCAGGGGAATAATTCACCCCTCCACTTT
CDR3 protein: CASSQGQGNNSPLHF

D gene: TRBD1
J gene: TRBJ1-3
CDR3 length: 16
clone size: .
V gene: TRBV18
CDR3 DNA: TGTGCCAGCTCGCCGGACAGGGGCGTCTCTGGAAACACCATATATTTT
CDR3 protein: CASSPDRGVSGNTIYF